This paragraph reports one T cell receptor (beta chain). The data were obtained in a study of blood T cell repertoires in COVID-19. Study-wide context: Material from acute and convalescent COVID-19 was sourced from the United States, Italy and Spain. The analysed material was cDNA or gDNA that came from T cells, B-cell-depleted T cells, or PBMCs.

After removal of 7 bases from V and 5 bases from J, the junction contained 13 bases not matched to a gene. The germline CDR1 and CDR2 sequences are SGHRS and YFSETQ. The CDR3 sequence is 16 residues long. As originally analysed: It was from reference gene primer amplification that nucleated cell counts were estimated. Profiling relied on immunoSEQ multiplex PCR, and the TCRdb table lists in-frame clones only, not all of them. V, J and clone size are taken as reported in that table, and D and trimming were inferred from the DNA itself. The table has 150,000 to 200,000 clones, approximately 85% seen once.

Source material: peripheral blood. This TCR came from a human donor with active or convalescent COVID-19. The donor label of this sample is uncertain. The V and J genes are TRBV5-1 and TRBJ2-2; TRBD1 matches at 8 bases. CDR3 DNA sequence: TGCGCCAGCGGTCTCCCCGGACAGGGTGGGACCGGGGAGCTGTTTTTT. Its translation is CASGLPGQGGTGELFF.